Included here is one T cell receptor beta chain sequence, with context. Time point here: sample taken at primary tumor resection. Without sorting, whole RNA was sequenced from tumor, nontumor lung or frozen PBMC. Germline CDR1 is SGHTA and CDR2 is FQGNSA. The CDR3 has 15 amino acids. V dropped 4 bases and J dropped 0; count of bases not matched to a gene: 3. TCRdb independently ran MiXCR on the 5' RACE reads; one entry per CDR3 protein. The repertoire holds some 45,000 distinct CDR3 sequences, with 10% to 15% as singletons. This sample was taken from a study of spatial heterogeneity in lung cancer. The source material was PBMCs, sampled at surgery. The V and J genes are TRBV7-2 and TRBJ2-7; 10 nucleotides match TRBD2. This TCR was recovered from a female donor with early-stage non-small cell lung cancer. The CDR3 loop reads CASSSSGGPSYEQYF. For the CDR3, the DNA is TGTGCCAGCAGCTCTAGCGGGGGCCCCTCCTACGAGCAGTACTTC.